Listed here are 9 T cell receptor beta chains from one sample, sequenced in a study of beta chain features in type 1 diabetes. The authors reverse transcribed all of the isolated RNA, so sequencing captured expressed TCRB transcripts. Only in-frame clones appear in the TCRdb table, and some are missing; sequencing was by immunoSEQ multiplex PCR. The sample carries 110,000 to 150,000 clones, about 7% recorded once. The sequencing sample was made of central memory CD4+ T cells from blood. These receptors originate from a woman in her 30s in good health.

This clone was seen at least ten times. The V call is TRBV4-3, the J call TRBJ2-4; D is possibly TRBD1 (5 bases). V lost 0 bases and J lost 1, with 10 bases in between. Per the germline V gene, CDR1 is LGHNA and CDR2 is YSLEER. This CDR3 is built from 16 residues. For the CDR3, the DNA is TGCGCCAGCAGCCAAGACAGGGCTTCGGCCAAAAACATTCAGTACTTC. Residues: CASSQDRASAKNIQYF.

This rearrangement joins TRBV19 to TRBJ2-1; 7 bases align to TRBD2. V lost 2 bases, J lost 7 bases, and 5 bases stayed unmatched. CDR3 length: 14 residues. The V gene's germline CDR1 is LNHDA and CDR2 SQIVND (reference sequence). CDR3 nucleotides: TGTGCCAGTAGTATATTGCGGGAGAGGAATGAGCAGTTCTTC. Its translation: CASSILRERNEQFF.

The V and J genes are TRBV4-3 and TRBJ2-5; 8 nucleotides agree with TRBD2. The J call may be mistaken, given a closer DNA end match to TRBJ2-7. Germline CDR1 LGHNA, CDR2 YSLEER. This CDR3 spans 16 amino acids. This chain's CDR3 is CASSQTGAGGAYEQYF. CDR3 nucleotide sequence: TGCGCCAGCAGCCAAACTGGGGCGGGGGGAGCCTACGAGCAGTACTTC.

This rearrangement joins TRBV27 to TRBJ2-1, with TRBD1 matching 9 bases. V dropped 5 bases and J dropped 1; count of bases not matched to a gene: 6. This CDR3 has 16 amino acids. Germline CDR1 is MNHEY and CDR2 is SMNVEV (reference sequence). The CDR3 nucleotides read TGTGCCAGCAGTGCCGGACAGGGGAGGTCCTACAATGAGCAGTTCTTC. Protein sequence: CASSAGQGRSYNEQFF.

In the case of this clone: The junction does not match germline at one end; this may be a read error. V and J are TRBV7-7 and TRBJ2-7; D possibly corresponds to TRBD2 (5 bases). The CDR3 covers 13 residues. CDR1 SSHAT and CDR2 FNYEAQ come from the germline V gene (reference sequence). The CDR3: CASSRSRDGEQYF. CDR3 nucleotides: TGTGCTAGCAGCCGTAGCCGGGATGGCGAGCAGTACTTC.

This clone was seen a few times. V and J are TRBV9 and TRBJ2-3; no firm D call. This CDR3 comprises 16 residues. V lost 0 bases to trimming and J lost 6 bases, with 17 bases between them. Germline values: CDR1 SGDLS, CDR2 YYNGEE. CDR3 in amino acids: CASSVASAANGDTQYF. In DNA form, the CDR3 reads TGTGCCAGCAGCGTAGCGTCGGCGGCAAATGGGGATACGCAGTATTTT. The full variable domain, in which reference TRBV9 and TRBJ2-3 provide the parts outside the CDR3, is DSGVTQTPKHLITATGQRVTLRCSPRSGDLSVYWYQQSLDQGLQFLIQYYNGEERAKGNILERFSAQQFPDLHSELNLSSLELGDSALYFCASSVASAANGDTQYFGPGTRLTVL.

The rearrangement joins TRBV27 to TRBJ2-3; a weak D match, TRBD1 (5 bases). Trimming cost V 6 bases and J 8 bases, with 9 bases left between them. CDR1 is MNHEY, CDR2 SMNVEV, per germline (reference sequence). This CDR3 has 11 amino acids. Written as DNA, the CDR3 is TGTGCCAGCAGCCAGGGCGGTACGCAGTATTTT. This encodes CASSQGGTQYF.

This clone appeared many times. The chain couples TRBV4-3 to TRBJ2-7, with TRBD2 matching over 8 bases. CDR1 LGHNA and CDR2 YSLEER come from the germline V gene. The CDR3 loop spans 14 amino acids. J lost 2 bases, V lost 3 bases, and 3 bases had no gene match. The chain's CDR3 is CASSHREGPYEQYF. CDR3 sequence (DNA): TGCGCCAGCAGCCACCGGGAGGGCCCCTACGAGCAGTACTTC.

This clone came up a few times. Sequence at one end of the junction differs from germline and may be a read error. V gene TRBV7-7 combines with J gene TRBJ2-7; D is undetermined. CDR1 is SSHAT, CDR2 FNYEAQ, per germline (reference sequence). The CDR3 covers 14 residues. This CDR3 reads CASSLSGVGNEQYF. CDR3 nucleotide sequence: TGTGCTAGCAGCTTATCCGGAGTGGGTAACGAGCAGTACTTC.